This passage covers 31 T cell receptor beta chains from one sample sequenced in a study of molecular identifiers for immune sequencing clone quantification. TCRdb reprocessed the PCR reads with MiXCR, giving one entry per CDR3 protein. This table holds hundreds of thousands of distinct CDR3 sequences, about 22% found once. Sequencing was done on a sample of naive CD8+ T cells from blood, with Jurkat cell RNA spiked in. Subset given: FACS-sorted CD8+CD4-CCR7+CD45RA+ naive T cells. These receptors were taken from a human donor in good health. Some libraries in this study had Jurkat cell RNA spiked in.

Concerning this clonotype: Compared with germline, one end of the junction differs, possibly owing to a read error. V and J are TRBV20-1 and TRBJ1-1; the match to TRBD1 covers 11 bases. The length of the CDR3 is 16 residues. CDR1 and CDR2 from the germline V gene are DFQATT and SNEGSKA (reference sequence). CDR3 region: CGARGTGGSMNTEAFF. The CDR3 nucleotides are TGCGGTGCTAGGGGGACAGGGGGGAGCATGAACACTGAAGCTTTCTTT.

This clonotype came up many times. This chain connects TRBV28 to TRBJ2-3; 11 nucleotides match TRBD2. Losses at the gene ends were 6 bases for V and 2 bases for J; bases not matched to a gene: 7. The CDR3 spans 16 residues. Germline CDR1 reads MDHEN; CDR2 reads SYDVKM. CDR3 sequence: CASRTPGLAVTDTQYF. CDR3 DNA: TGTGCCAGCAGGACCCCGGGACTAGCGGTCACAGATACGCAGTATTTT.

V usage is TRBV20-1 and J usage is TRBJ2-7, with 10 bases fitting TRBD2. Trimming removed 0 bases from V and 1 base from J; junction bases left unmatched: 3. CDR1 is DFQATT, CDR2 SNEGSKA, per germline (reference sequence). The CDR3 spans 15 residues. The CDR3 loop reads CSAREPGLASYEQYF. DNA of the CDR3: TGCAGTGCTAGAGAACCGGGACTAGCGTCCTACGAGCAGTACTTC.

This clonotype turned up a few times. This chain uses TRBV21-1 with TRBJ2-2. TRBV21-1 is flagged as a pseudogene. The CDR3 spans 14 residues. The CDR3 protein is CASSKFQNTGELFF. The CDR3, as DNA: TGTGCCAGCAGCAAATTTCAAAATACCGGGGAGCTGTTTTTT.

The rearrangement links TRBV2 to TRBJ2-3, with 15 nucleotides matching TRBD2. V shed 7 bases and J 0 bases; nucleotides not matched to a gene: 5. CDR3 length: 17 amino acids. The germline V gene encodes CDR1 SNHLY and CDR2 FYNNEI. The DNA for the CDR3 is TGTGCCAGCACCGGGACTAGCGGGGGGCTGAGCACAGATACGCAGTATTTT. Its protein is CASTGTSGGLSTDTQYF.

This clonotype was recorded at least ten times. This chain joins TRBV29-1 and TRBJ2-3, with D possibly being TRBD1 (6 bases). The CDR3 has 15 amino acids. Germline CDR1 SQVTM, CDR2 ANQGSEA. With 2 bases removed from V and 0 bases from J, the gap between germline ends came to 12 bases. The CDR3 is CSVEPGTTSTDTQYF. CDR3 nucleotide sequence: TGCAGCGTTGAACCTGGGACAACTAGCACAGATACGCAGTATTTT.

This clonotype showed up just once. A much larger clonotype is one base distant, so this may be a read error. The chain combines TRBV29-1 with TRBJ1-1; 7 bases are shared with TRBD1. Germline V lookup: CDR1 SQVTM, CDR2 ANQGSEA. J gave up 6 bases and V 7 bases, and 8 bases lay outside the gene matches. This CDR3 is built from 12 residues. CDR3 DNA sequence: TGCAGCGCCCCGACAGGGCCCGCTGAAGCTTTCTTT. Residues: CSAPTGPAEAFF. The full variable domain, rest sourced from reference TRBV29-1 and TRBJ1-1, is SAVISQKPSRDICQRGTSLTIQCQVDSQVTMMFWYRQQPGQSLTLIATANQGSEATYESGFVIDKFPISRPNLTFSTLTVSNMSPEDSSIYLCSAPTGPAEAFFGQGTRLTVV.

This CDR3 reads CSARSFTYEQYF. CDR3 DNA: TGCAGTGCTAGGAGCTTTACCTACGAGCAGTACTTC. The chain joins TRBV20-1 to TRBJ2-7; no definite D call. The V gene's germline CDR1 is DFQATT and CDR2 SNEGSKA (reference sequence). This CDR3 contains 12 residues. Trimming pared 3 bases from V and 2 bases from J, leaving 8 bases between.

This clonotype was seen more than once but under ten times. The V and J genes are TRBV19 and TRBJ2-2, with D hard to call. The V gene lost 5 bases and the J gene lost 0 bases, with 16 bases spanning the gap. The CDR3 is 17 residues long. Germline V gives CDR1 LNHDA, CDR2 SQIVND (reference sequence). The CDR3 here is CASSDPLIASNTGELFF. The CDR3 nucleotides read TGTGCCAGTAGTGATCCATTGATTGCTTCGAACACCGGGGAGCTGTTTTTT.

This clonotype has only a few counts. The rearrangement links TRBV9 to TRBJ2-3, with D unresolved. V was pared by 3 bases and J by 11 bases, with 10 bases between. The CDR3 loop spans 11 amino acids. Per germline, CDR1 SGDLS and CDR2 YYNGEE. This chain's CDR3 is CASSEGIQQYF. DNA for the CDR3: TGTGCCAGCAGCGAAGGCATTCAGCAGTATTTT.

CDR3 nucleotides: TGTGCCAGCAGCTTATTCCCCGAGACGGGGGCAGATACGCAGTATTTT. It codes for CASSLFPETGADTQYF. V usage is TRBV11-2 and J usage is TRBJ2-3; perhaps TRBD2 as D (6 bases). Trimming shortened V by 2 bases and J by 4 bases, and 16 bases separated the two germline ends. Germline CDR1 reads SGHAT; CDR2 reads FQNNGV. CDR3 length: 16 amino acids.

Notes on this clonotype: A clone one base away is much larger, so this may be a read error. In DNA, the CDR3 is TGTGCCAGCAATTTATACGGGACAGTCACTGAAGCTTTCTTT. Protein sequence: CASNLYGTVTEAFF. The chain joins TRBV28 to TRBJ1-1; 7 bases agree with TRBD1. Germline V lookup: CDR1 MDHEN, CDR2 SYDVKM. This CDR3 has 14 residues. Drawing the rest from reference TRBV28 and TRBJ1-1, the complete variable domain is DVKVTQSSRYLVKRTGEKVFLECVQDMDHENMFWYRQDPGLGLRLIYFSYDVKMKEKGDIPEGYSVSREKKERFSLILESASTNQTSMYLCASNLYGTVTEAFFGQGTRLTVV.

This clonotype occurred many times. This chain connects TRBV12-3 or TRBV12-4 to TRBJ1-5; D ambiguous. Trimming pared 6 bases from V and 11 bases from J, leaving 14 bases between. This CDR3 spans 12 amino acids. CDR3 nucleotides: TGTGCCAGCAGCCCCGATCGGGAGGCCCAGCATTTT. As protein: CASSPDREAQHF.

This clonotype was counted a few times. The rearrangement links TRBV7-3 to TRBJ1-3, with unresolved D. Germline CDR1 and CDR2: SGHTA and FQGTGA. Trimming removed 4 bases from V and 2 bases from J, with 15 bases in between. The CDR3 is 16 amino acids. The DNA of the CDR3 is TGTGCCAGCAGCTCCCTTGAGCGCGGGGCTGGAAACACCATATATTTT. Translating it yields CASSSLERGAGNTIYF.

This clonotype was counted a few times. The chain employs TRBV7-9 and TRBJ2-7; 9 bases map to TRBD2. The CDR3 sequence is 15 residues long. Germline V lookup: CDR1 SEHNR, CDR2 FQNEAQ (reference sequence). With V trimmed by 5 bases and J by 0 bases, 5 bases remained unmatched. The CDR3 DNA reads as TGTGCCAGCAGCGCTAGACTAGCGGCCTCCTACGAGCAGTACTTC. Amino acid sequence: CASSARLAASYEQYF.

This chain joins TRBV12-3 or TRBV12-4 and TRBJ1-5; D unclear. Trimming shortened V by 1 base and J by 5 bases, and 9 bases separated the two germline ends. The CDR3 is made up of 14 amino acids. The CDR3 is CASSLVGRDQPQHF. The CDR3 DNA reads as TGTGCCAGCAGTTTAGTTGGACGGGATCAGCCCCAGCATTTT.

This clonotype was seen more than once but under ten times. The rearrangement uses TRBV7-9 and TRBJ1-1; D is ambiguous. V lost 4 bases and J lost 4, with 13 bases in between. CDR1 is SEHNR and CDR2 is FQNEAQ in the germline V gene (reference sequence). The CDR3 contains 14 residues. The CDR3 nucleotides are TGTGCCAGCAGCTCATTCGATAGAGGCACTGAAGCTTTCTTT. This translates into CASSSFDRGTEAFF.

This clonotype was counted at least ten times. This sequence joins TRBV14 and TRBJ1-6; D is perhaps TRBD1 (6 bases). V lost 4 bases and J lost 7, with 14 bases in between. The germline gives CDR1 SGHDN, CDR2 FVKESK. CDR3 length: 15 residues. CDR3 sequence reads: CASSRTGQRNSPLHF. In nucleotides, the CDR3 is TGTGCCAGCAGCCGGACTGGACAGAGGAATTCACCCCTCCACTTT.

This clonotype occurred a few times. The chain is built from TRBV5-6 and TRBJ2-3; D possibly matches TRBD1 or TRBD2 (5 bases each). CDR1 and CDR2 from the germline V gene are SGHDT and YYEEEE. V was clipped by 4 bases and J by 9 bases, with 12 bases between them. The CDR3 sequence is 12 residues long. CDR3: CASSLGDGTQYF. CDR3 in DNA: TGTGCCAGCAGCCTGGGGGATGGGACGCAGTATTTT.

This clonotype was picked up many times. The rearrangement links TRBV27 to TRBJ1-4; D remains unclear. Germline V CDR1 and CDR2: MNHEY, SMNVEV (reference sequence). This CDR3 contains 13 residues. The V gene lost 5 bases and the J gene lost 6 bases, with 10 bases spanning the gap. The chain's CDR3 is CASSIVKDEKLFF. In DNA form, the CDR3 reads TGTGCCAGCAGTATAGTCAAGGATGAAAAACTGTTTTTT.

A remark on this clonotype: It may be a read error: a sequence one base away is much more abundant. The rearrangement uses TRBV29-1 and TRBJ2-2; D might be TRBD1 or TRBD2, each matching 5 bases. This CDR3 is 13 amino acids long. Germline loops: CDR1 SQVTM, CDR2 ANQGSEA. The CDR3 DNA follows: TGCAGCGTTGAGGCAGGGATACCCGGGGAGCTGATTTTT. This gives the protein CSVEAGIPGELIF.

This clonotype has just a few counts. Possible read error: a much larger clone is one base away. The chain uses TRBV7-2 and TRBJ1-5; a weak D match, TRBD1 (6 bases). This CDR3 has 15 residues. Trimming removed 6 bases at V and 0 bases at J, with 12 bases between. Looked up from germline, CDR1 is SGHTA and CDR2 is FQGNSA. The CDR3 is CASRSQGYSNQPQHF. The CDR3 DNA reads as TGTGCCAGCAGGTCACAGGGTTATAGCAATCAGCCCCAGCATTTT. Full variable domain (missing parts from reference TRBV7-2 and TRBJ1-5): GAGVSQSPSNKVTEKGKDVELRCDPISGHTALYWYRQSLGQGLEFLIYFQGNSAPDKSGLPSDRFSAERTGGSVSTLTIQRTQQEDSAVYLCASRSQGYSNQPQHFGDGTRLSIL.

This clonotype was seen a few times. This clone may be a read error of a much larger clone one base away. The CDR3: CSVDWSAATYGYTF. The CDR3 coding sequence is TGCAGCGTTGACTGGTCTGCCGCCACCTATGGCTACACCTTC. The J gene is TRBJ1-2, the V gene TRBV29-1; D is uncertain. The CDR3 is 14 residues long. Trimming removed 3 bases at V and 4 bases at J, with 15 bases between. Germline CDR1 is SQVTM and CDR2 is ANQGSEA.

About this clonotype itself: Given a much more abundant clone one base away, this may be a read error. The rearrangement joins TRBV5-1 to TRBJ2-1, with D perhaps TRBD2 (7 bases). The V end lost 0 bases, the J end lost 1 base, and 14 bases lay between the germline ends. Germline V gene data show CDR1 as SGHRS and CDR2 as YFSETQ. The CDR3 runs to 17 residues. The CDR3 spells CASSLAGGRSSYNEQFF. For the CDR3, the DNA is TGCGCCAGCAGCTTGGCCGGGGGGCGCTCGTCCTACAATGAGCAGTTCTTC. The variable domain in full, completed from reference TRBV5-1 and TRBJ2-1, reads KAGVTQTPRYLIKTRGQQVTLSCSPISGHRSVSWYQQTPGQGLQFLFEYFSETQRNKGNFPGRFSGRQFSNSRSEMNVSTLELGDSALYLCASSLAGGRSSYNEQFFGPGTRLTVL.

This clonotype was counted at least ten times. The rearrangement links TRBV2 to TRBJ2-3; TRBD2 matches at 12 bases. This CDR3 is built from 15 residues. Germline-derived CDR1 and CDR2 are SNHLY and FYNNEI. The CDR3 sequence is CATITSGRSTDTQYF. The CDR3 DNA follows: TGTGCTACGATAACTAGCGGGAGGTCCACAGATACGCAGTATTTT. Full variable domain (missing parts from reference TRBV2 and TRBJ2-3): EPEVTQTPSHQVTQMGQEVILRCVPISNHLYFYWYRQILGQKVEFLVSFYNNEISEKSEIFDDQFSVERPDGSNFTLKIRSTKLEDSAMYFCATITSGRSTDTQYFGPGTRLTVL.

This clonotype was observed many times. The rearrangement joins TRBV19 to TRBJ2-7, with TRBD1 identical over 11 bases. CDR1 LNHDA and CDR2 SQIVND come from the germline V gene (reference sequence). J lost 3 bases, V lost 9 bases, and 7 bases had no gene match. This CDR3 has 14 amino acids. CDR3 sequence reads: CASSPGTGGYEQYF. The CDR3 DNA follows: TGTGCCAGCAGCCCCGGGACAGGGGGCTACGAGCAGTACTTC.

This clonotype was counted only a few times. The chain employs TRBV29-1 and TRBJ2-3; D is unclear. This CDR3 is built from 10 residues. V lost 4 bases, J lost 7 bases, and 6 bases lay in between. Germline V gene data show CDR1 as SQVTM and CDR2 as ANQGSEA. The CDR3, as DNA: TGCAGCGTTGTGGCGTATACGCAGTATTTT. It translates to CSVVAYTQYF.

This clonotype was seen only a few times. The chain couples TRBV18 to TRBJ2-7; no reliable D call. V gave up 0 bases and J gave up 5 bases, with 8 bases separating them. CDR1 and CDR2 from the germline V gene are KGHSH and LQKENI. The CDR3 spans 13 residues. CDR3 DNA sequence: TGTGCCAGCTCACCACCTCTGGGAAACGAGCAGTACTTC. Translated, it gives CASSPPLGNEQYF. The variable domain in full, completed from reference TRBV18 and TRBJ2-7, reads NAGVMQNPRHLVRRRGQEARLRCSPMKGHSHVYWYRQLPEEGLKFMVYLQKENIIDESGMPKERFSAEFPKEGPSILRIQQVVRGDSAAYFCASSPPLGNEQYFGPGTRLTVT.

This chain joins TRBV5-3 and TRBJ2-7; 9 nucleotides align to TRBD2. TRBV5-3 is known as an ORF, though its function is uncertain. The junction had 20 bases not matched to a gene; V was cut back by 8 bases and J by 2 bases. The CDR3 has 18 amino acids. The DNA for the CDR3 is TGTGCCAGCGGCTTGAATTATGGTCTAGCGGGAACTACCTACGAGCAGTACTTC. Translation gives CASGLNYGLAGTTYEQYF.

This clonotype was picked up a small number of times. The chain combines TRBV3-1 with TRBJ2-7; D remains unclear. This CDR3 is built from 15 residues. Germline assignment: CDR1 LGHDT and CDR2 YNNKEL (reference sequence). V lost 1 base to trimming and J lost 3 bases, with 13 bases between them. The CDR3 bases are TGTGCCAGCAGCCAAGTCAGAGGCAGCAGCTACGAGCAGTACTTC. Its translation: CASSQVRGSSYEQYF.

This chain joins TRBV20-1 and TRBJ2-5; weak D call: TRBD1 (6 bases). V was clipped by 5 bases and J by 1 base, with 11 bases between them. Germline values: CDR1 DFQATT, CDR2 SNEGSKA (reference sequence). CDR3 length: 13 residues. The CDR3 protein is CSALRDTQETQYF. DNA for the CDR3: TGCAGTGCTCTCCGGGACACCCAAGAGACCCAGTACTTC.